This TCR beta chain was documented in a study of T cells in Graves' hyperthyroidism and ophthalmopathy (dated by TCRdb to between 2018 and 2020). With regard to the full study: Peripheral blood samples were taken at initial diagnosis, before any treatment was given. The study also compared thyroid tissue and blood T-cell repertoires from roughly six Graves' hyperthyroidism patients. Whether ophthalmopathy could be predicted prospectively was tested in an independent validation cohort made up of approximately 19 hyperthyroidism patients plus 17 patients who later progressed to ophthalmopathy. The 80 to 100 discovery patients were randomly divided into training and test sets at a 7:3 ratio. Following sampling, methimazole starting at 30 mg daily was given to hyperthyroidism patients, and high-dose intravenous methylprednisolone was given to ophthalmopathy patients. The paper describes TCR Vbeta CDR3 sequencing of around 130 peripheral blood samples, made up of about 40 ophthalmopathy patients, over 70 hyperthyroidism patients and some 17 progressor patients. To identify TCR V-J signatures that set the groups apart, the researchers used a discovery cohort of about a hundred patients, made up of about 44 with Graves' ophthalmopathy and around 58 with stable Graves' hyperthyroidism. Study-wide conclusions, independent of this receptor: Sample size was not statistically predetermined, and investigators were not blinded to group allocation. Ophthalmopathy was separated from stable hyperthyroidism by a 13 V-J signature model, with approximately 90% sensitivity and roughly 84% specificity obtained in cross-validation and 80%/75% obtained in testing. Most expanded thyroid clonotypes (frequency above 0.001) were also detected in blood, suggesting blood repertoires may reflect thyroid immune responses. During validation, the model predicted progression to ophthalmopathy a median of about 6.3 months ahead of onset, with around 70% sensitivity and 72% to 85% specificity.

In its sample, this clonotype was seen a few times. Its recognized antigen is unknown. No much larger clone is present one base from it, and per-base qualities are unavailable. Ophthalmopathy patients had moderately to severely active disease, Clinical Activity Score of at least 3, NOSPECS grade of at least 4, and duration under 3 months. Any patient with an uncontrolled infection, another autoimmune disease, pregnancy or lactation was excluded. Diagnoses relied on clinical symptoms, serum thyroxine and TRAb, thyroid ultrasound and orbital computed tomography. PBMCs were separated from 10 ml of fresh peripheral blood using Ficoll-Paque density gradient centrifugation. Trizol reagent was used to extract total RNA, and RNA quality was then checked on an Agilent 2100 Bioanalyzer. The TCR beta CDR3 regions were amplified from the RNA transcripts. The first round of RT-PCR for the TCR CDR3 was performed with the HTBI primer set and the Qiagen OneStep RT-PCR kit. Libraries were constructed in a second round of multiplex PCR, after which size selection and purification were carried out. Sequencing of the libraries was done on an Illumina HiSeq2000 using paired-end 100 bp reads. The original pipeline was this. SOAPnuke was used to process the raw data, removing reads that contained adapters or uncalled bases, had a mean Phred below 15, or lacked an exact match to the constant primer or identifier. High-quality paired reads were merged using COPE v1.2.5, and each unique nucleotide sequence was defined as a clonotype. MiTCR v1.1 was used to align clonotypes to the IMGT TRBV, TRBD and TRBJ reference segments. The analysis included only V-J combinations with a frequency above 0.0001, which together covered roughly 99% of the repertoires. The TCS score was defined as F50 (clonal expansion) divided by E x V (chaos), with BLOSUM62-based TCRdist calculated between CDR3 peptides within each V-J. Welch's t-statistics and random forest reduced several hundred V-J features to roughly 13, which were used in a naive Bayes classifier (R e1071). In-frame beta chains were kept once TCRdb had trimmed the public reads at Q25 with fastp and called clones with MiXCR. Records with the same CDR3 protein are collapsed into one entry carrying the most frequent genes and DNA. In this record, the V and J calls reflect TCRdb's handling and not the investigators' own analysis. The sample includes some 570,000 distinct CDR3 sequences, with about 15% observed a single time. The ten top clones hold roughly 15% of the sample.

The sequenced sample was blood. This TCR was sampled from a woman younger than 30 with Graves' ophthalmopathy.

This receptor carries the CDR3 CASSEESGARGYTF. At the DNA level, the sequence is TGTGCCAGTAGCGAAGAAAGCGGGGCGCGCGGCTACACCTTC. The sequence links TRBV30 to TRBJ1-2, with TRBD1 as a weak D call on 5 bases. Based on the germline V gene (reference sequence), the CDR1 and CDR2 sequences are GTSNPN and SVGIG. CDR3 length: 14 amino acids, cysteine to phenylalanine. Of the read, only the CDR3 DNA is kept; its 42 bases are in frame from base 1. V lost 8 bases and J lost 8 bases; the stretch between them is 24 bases long.